Listed here are 24 T cell receptor beta chains from one sample, sequenced in a study of cytomegalovirus exposure and HLA in healthy donors. It was with 60 Vbeta and 13 Jbeta primers that the PCR ran. The table came from immunoSEQ multiplex PCR; TCRdb's copy has only in-frame clones and leaves some out. Here the sample spans roughly 130,000 clones, around 70% being singletons. Input material: PBMCs. These receptors were taken from a man aged 25 to 40 in good health and CMV-seropositive.

V usage is TRBV19 and J usage is TRBJ2-3, with 8 bases matching TRBD1. J was trimmed by 6 bases and V by 7 bases; bases with no gene match: 18. Germline CDR1 is LNHDA and CDR2 is SQIVND (reference sequence). CDR3 length equals 17 residues. CDR3 in amino acids: CASMARGQVGARDTQYF. The CDR3 nucleotides are TGTGCCAGTATGGCCAGGGGGCAGGTCGGGGCCCGGGATACGCAGTATTTT.

V gene TRBV18 combines with J gene TRBJ2-6, with D possibly matching TRBD2 (6 bases). Germline CDR1 is KGHSH and CDR2 is LQKENI. Trimming left V 6 bases short and J 2 bases short, with 14 bases between. The CDR3 extends over 16 amino acids. The CDR3 DNA reads TGTGCCAGCTCCGGCGGCAGGGAGGCTGGGGCCAACGTCCTGACTTTC. The encoded protein is CASSGGREAGANVLTF.

The chain employs TRBV27 and TRBJ2-7; 7 bases align to TRBD2. CDR1 MNHEY and CDR2 SMNVEV come from the germline V gene (reference sequence). With V trimmed by 2 bases and J by 8 bases, 6 bases remained unmatched. The CDR3 has 13 amino acids. Here the CDR3 DNA reads TGTGCCAGCAGTTTAGAACTAGCGACCCAGCAGTACTTC. It yields the protein CASSLELATQQYF.

The rearrangement uses TRBV27 and TRBJ2-3; tentative D call: TRBD2 (5 bases). This CDR3 has 16 residues. Trimming took 3 bases from V and 0 from J, leaving 13 bases between them. Germline V CDR1 and CDR2: MNHEY, SMNVEV (reference sequence). The CDR3 nucleotides are TGTGCCAGCAGTTTCATTAGCGCCCTAAGCACAGATACGCAGTATTTT. Protein sequence: CASSFISALSTDTQYF.

V and J are TRBV11-1 and TRBJ2-2, with a weak D call TRBD2 (5 bases). Germline V CDR1 and CDR2: SGHAT, FQDESV (reference sequence). This CDR3 is built from 15 residues. Trimming left V 3 bases short and J 4 bases short, with 12 bases between. The CDR3 DNA follows: TGTGCCAGCAGCTTGGGGAGCCCGGTCACCGGGGAGCTGTTTTTT. It specifies CASSLGSPVTGELFF.

CDR3: CASSLTSDNEQFF. CDR3 nucleotides: TGTGCCAGCAGCTTAACTAGCGACAATGAGCAGTTCTTC. The V and J genes are TRBV7-3 and TRBJ2-1; tentative D call: TRBD2 (5 bases). Germline loops: CDR1 SGHTA, CDR2 FQGTGA. Trimming stripped 0 bases from V and 5 bases from J, with 5 bases between. The CDR3 spans 13 residues.

The V call is TRBV18, the J call TRBJ2-2; the D is unclear. The CDR3 totals 13 residues. The germline V and J ends were trimmed by 3 bases and 7 bases, with 9 bases remaining between them. Germline lookup yields CDR1 KGHSH and CDR2 LQKENI. Here the CDR3 reads CASSPLEVGELFF. CDR3 coding DNA: TGTGCCAGCTCACCGTTAGAGGTCGGGGAGCTGTTTTTT. Based on the CDR3 plus reference TRBV18 and TRBJ2-2, the full variable domain is NAGVMQNPRHLVRRRGQEARLRCSPMKGHSHVYWYRQLPEEGLKFMVYLQKENIIDESGMPKERFSAEFPKEGPSILRIQQVVRGDSAAYFCASSPLEVGELFFGEGSRLTVL.

This clone appeared a few times. The rearrangement joins TRBV5-1 to TRBJ2-5, with a possible D match to TRBD1 (5 bases). The CDR3 is made up of 16 amino acids. The V end was cut by 3 bases, the J end by 4 bases, with 19 bases between. Germline assignment: CDR1 SGHRS and CDR2 YFSETQ. The CDR3 DNA is TGCGCCAGCAGCTCAAGGGTGGGGCCCGACGGAGAGACCCAGTACTTC. Translation gives CASSSRVGPDGETQYF.

V usage is TRBV10-3 and J usage is TRBJ2-7; D is uncertain. The CDR3 has 13 amino acids. CDR1 is ENHRY and CDR2 is SYGVKD in the germline V gene. The V end lost 0 bases, the J end lost 9 bases, and 12 bases lay between the germline ends. The CDR3 reads CAISESRGLGQYF. CDR3 nucleotides: TGTGCCATCAGTGAGTCGCGAGGTCTCGGGCAGTACTTC.

The genes are TRBV28 and TRBJ2-6; 11 bases match TRBD1. Per the germline V gene, CDR1 is MDHEN and CDR2 is SYDVKM. The CDR3 contains 18 residues. V shed 4 bases, J shed 0 bases, and the junction held 5 bases outside the gene matches. As DNA, the CDR3 is TGTGCCAGCAGTTCAGCCGGGACAGGGGGCTCTGGGGCCAACGTCCTGACTTTC. Translated, it gives CASSSAGTGGSGANVLTF.

The rearrangement uses TRBV12-1 and TRBJ1-5; no check of the table's D call, TRBD1, against the DNA was made. TRBV12-1 is annotated as a pseudogene. The CDR3 contains 16 residues. CDR3 nucleotides: TGTGCCAGCAGGCCAGGATTACAGGGACGCAATCAGCCCCAGCATTTT. The encoded protein is CASRPGLQGRNQPQHF.

This clone was observed a few times. The rearrangement links TRBV2 to TRBJ2-7; 12 bases line up with TRBD2. The germline V gene encodes CDR1 SNHLY and CDR2 FYNNEI. CDR3 length: 19 residues. The ends lost 7 bases at V and 3 bases at J; junction bases unmatched: 19. As DNA, the CDR3 is TGTGCCAGCAAAACCCCGCTAGCGGGAGGGCTTTTAAAGAACTACGAGCAGTACTTC. It is translated as CASKTPLAGGLLKNYEQYF.

The chain has TRBV19 and TRBJ1-3, with a tentative D call TRBD1 (5 bases). The CDR3 runs 14 residues. V was cut by 7 bases and J by 1 base, with 11 bases left in between. Per the germline V gene, CDR1 is LNHDA and CDR2 is SQIVND (reference sequence). This CDR3 is CASMRGGSGNTIYF. CDR3 sequence (DNA): TGTGCCAGTATGAGGGGAGGTTCTGGAAACACCATATATTTT.

J is TRBJ2-7 and V is TRBV7-2; 9 bases are shared with TRBD2. The CDR3 consists of 13 residues. V lost 7 bases and J lost 7; bases outside the gene matches: 8. Germline V CDR1 and CDR2: SGHTA, FQGNSA. The CDR3 DNA is TGTGCCAGCAAGGGCGGGAGGGTGGGAGAGCAGTACTTC. Its translation: CASKGGRVGEQYF. The full variable domain, with the rest looked up from reference TRBV7-2 and TRBJ2-7, is GAGVSQSPSNKVTEKGKDVELRCDPISGHTALYWYRQSLGQGLEFLIYFQGNSAPDKSGLPSDRFSAERTGGSVSTLTIQRTQQEDSAVYLCASKGGRVGEQYFGPGTRLTVT.

J is TRBJ2-1 and V is TRBV9; 8 bases are a match to TRBD1. The CDR3 covers 18 residues. Germline V lookup: CDR1 SGDLS, CDR2 YYNGEE. V was clipped by 0 bases and J by 1 base; unmatched bases: 9. The CDR3 nucleotides read TGTGCCAGCAGCGTAGAGGGGACAGGTTTCCTATCCTACAATGAGCAGTTCTTC. Translating it yields CASSVEGTGFLSYNEQFF.

This clone came up once. The rearrangement joins TRBV5-1 to TRBJ2-5; D is perhaps TRBD1 (6 bases). V dropped 0 bases and J dropped 7 bases, with 16 bases sitting between them. The CDR3 covers 15 residues. Per germline, CDR1 SGHRS and CDR2 YFSETQ. The CDR3 DNA is TGCGCCAGCAGCTTGGCCCAGGGGAATATTGGGACCCAGTACTTC. It encodes CASSLAQGNIGTQYF.

This clone appeared a few times. The chain uses TRBV5-1 and TRBJ2-7, with 9 positions matching TRBD2. CDR3 size: 13 residues. CDR1 SGHRS and CDR2 YFSETQ come from the germline V gene. Trimming took 7 bases from V and 2 from J; bases not matched to a gene: 4. The CDR3 coding sequence is TGCGCCAGCGCGCTAGCGGGGACCTACGAGCAGTACTTC. This encodes CASALAGTYEQYF.

The chain combines TRBV5-1 with TRBJ2-7; 10 nucleotides match TRBD1. Germline V gene sequence: CDR1 SGHRS, CDR2 YFSETQ. This CDR3 has 15 amino acids. J gave up 4 bases and V 6 bases, and 10 bases lay outside the gene matches. CDR3 region: CASTQTGGAGYEQYF. CDR3 in DNA: TGCGCCAGCACTCAGACAGGGGGCGCGGGGTACGAGCAGTACTTC.

This chain joins TRBV12-5 and TRBJ1-2, with a weak D call TRBD1 (5 bases). CDR3 length equals 15 residues. V dropped 2 bases and J dropped 6 bases, with 16 bases sitting between them. The V gene's germline CDR1 is LGHNT and CDR2 FRNRAP. CDR3 sequence reads: CASGLPWRGFDGYTF. DNA of the CDR3: TGTGCTAGTGGTTTGCCCTGGAGGGGATTTGATGGCTACACCTTC.

The chain is built from TRBV27 and TRBJ2-5, with D perhaps TRBD2 (6 bases). Germline CDR1 reads MNHEY; CDR2 reads SMNVEV (reference sequence). Trimming stripped 6 bases from V and 5 bases from J, with 22 bases between. CDR3 length: 16 amino acids. The CDR3 loop reads CASSRGTGVGSETQYF. For the CDR3, the DNA is TGTGCCAGCAGCCGAGGGACGGGAGTCGGTAGCGAGACCCAGTACTTC.

The rearrangement links TRBV9 to TRBJ2-3; TRBD2 aligns across 9 bases. CDR1 SGDLS and CDR2 YYNGEE come from the germline V gene. The CDR3 is made up of 14 amino acids. V lost 5 bases to trimming and J lost 3 bases; unmatched junction nucleotides: 4. The CDR3 sequence is CASSVSGRTDTQYF. DNA for the CDR3: TGTGCCAGCAGTGTTAGCGGGAGAACAGATACGCAGTATTTT.

The gene calls are TRBV28 and TRBJ1-1, with TRBD1 identical over 11 bases. J was trimmed by 9 bases and V by 5 bases; bases with no gene match: 11. The CDR3 is made up of 15 amino acids. The germline gives CDR1 MDHEN, CDR2 SYDVKM. The CDR3 loop is CASSLQRTGGPKAFF. As DNA, the CDR3 is TGTGCCAGCAGTCTACAAAGGACAGGGGGCCCTAAAGCTTTCTTT. Based on the CDR3 plus reference TRBV28 and TRBJ1-1, the full variable domain is DVKVTQSSRYLVKRTGEKVFLECVQDMDHENMFWYRQDPGLGLRLIYFSYDVKMKEKGDIPEGYSVSREKKERFSLILESASTNQTSMYLCASSLQRTGGPKAFFGQGTRLTVV.

Here the CDR3 reads CASSTYRGKETQYF. The CDR3 DNA sequence: TGTGCCAGCAGCACTTACAGGGGAAAGGAGACCCAGTACTTC. V and J are TRBV21-1 and TRBJ2-5; no DNA check was done on the table's D call, TRBD1. TRBV21-1 is listed as a pseudogene. This CDR3 is 14 amino acids long.

The chain has TRBV2 and TRBJ2-7; possible D gene TRBD2, 6 bases. Germline CDR1 reads SNHLY; CDR2 reads FYNNEI. Trimming took off 9 bases at V and 1 base at J, with 16 bases between the two ends. The CDR3 runs 14 residues. The CDR3 coding sequence is TGTGCCAGAACTTTAGCGGTAGGATCCTACGAGCAGTACTTC. It specifies CARTLAVGSYEQYF.